The 27 T cell receptor beta chains below all came from one sample that was sequenced in a study of T cells in Graves' hyperthyroidism and ophthalmopathy. Amplification of TCR beta CDR3 regions used RNA as the template. With the HTBI primer set, the TCR CDR3 went through a first round of RT-PCR. TCRdb reprocessed the multiplex PCR reads with MiXCR, giving one entry per CDR3 protein. The sample yields roughly 35,000 distinct CDR3 sequences, under 65% seen once. Sequenced input: blood. The receptors were gathered from a middle-aged woman with Graves' ophthalmopathy.

This clonotype was recorded at least ten times. The chain uses TRBV6-1 and TRBJ2-2; 8 nucleotides agree with TRBD2. Germline-derived CDR1 and CDR2 are MNHNS and SASEGT. CDR3 length: 15 residues. V dropped 0 bases and J dropped 7; count of bases not matched to a gene: 4. The CDR3 nucleotides read TGTGCCAGCAGTGAAGCGGCGGGGGGAGGCGGGGAGCTGTTTTTT. As protein: CASSEAAGGGGELFF.

This clonotype was seen repeatedly, ten times or more. V and J are TRBV5-4 and TRBJ2-2; D not certain. Germline values: CDR1 SGHNT, CDR2 YYREEE (reference sequence). V shed 0 bases and J shed 5 bases, with 11 bases lying between them. CDR3 length: 15 residues. CDR3 region: CASSLEQTWTGELFF. The CDR3 region has the DNA TGTGCCAGCAGCTTGGAACAGACGTGGACCGGGGAGCTGTTTTTT. Variable domain in full (rest from reference TRBV5-4 and TRBJ2-2): ETGVTQSPTHLIKTRGQQVTLRCSSQSGHNTVSWYQQALGQGPQFIFQYYREEENGRGNFPPRFSGLQFPNYSSELNVNALELDDSALYLCASSLEQTWTGELFFGEGSRLTVL.

This clonotype is medium-sized within its sample. V and J are TRBV2 and TRBJ1-5, with D possibly TRBD1 on 6 matching bases. This CDR3 region has 14 residues. Germline V gene sequence: CDR1 SNHLY, CDR2 FYNNEI. The V and J ends lost 6 bases and 0 bases respectively, with 9 bases between them. The CDR3 nucleotides are TGTGCCAGCAGGGACAGTGGTAGCAATCAGCCCCAGCATTTT. Protein sequence: CASRDSGSNQPQHF.

The table lists this clonotype with many counts. The J gene is TRBJ1-1, the V gene TRBV7-8; D perhaps matches TRBD1 (5 bases). Germline CDR1 and CDR2: SGHVS and FQNEAQ. Trimming stripped 6 bases from V and 5 bases from J, with 25 bases between. The length of the CDR3 is 17 residues. CDR3 nucleotides: TGTGCCAGCAGAAGTGTCCCGGGGGTAGGGAGGGAGACTGAAGCTTTCTTT. This gives the protein CASRSVPGVGRETEAFF. Variable domain in full (rest from reference TRBV7-8 and TRBJ1-1): GAGVSQSPRYKVAKRGQDVALRCDPISGHVSLFWYQQALGQGPEFLTYFQNEAQLDKSGLPSDRFFAERPEGSVSTLKIQRTQQEDSAVYLCASRSVPGVGRETEAFFGQGTRLTVV.

This clonotype has a count of ten or more. The chain is built from TRBV14 and TRBJ2-1, with TRBD2 identical over 9 bases. The J segment lost 4 bases and the V segment lost 0 bases, leaving 1 base of the junction unmatched. The CDR3 length is 15 residues. CDR1 and CDR2 (germline): SGHDN, FVKESK. CDR3 DNA sequence: TGTGCCAGCAGCCAAGAGCTAGCGGGATACAATGAGCAGTTCTTC. Translating gives CASSQELAGYNEQFF. Full variable domain (missing parts from reference TRBV14 and TRBJ2-1): EAGVTQFPSHSVIEKGQTVTLRCDPISGHDNLYWYRRVMGKEIKFLLHFVKESKQDESGMPNNRFLAERTGGTYSTLKVQPAELEDSGVYFCASSQELAGYNEQFFGPGTRLTVL.

The rearrangement links TRBV7-4 to TRBJ2-3; 7 nucleotides line up with TRBD1. CDR1 and CDR2 (germline): SGHVT, SQSDAQ. V shed 5 bases and J 7 bases; nucleotides not matched to a gene: 12. This CDR3 spans 15 amino acids. The DNA of the CDR3 is TGTGCCAGCAGCCGCTCTCACAGGGGTGTGAATACGCAGTATTTT. Protein sequence: CASSRSHRGVNTQYF.

A word on this clonotype: With a much larger clone just one base away, this may be a read error. The chain links TRBV12-3 or TRBV12-4 to TRBJ1-1; 7 positions match TRBD1. The CDR3 has 13 residues. V trimming: 5 bases; J trimming: 6 bases; junction bases outside the gene matches: 6. The CDR3 DNA follows: TGTGCCAGCAGTGGGACAGACGACGCTGAAGCTTTCTTT. Its translation: CASSGTDDAEAFF.

This clonotype has at least ten counts. The chain links TRBV3-1 to TRBJ1-1, with 9 bases that match TRBD1. Germline CDR1 and CDR2: LGHDT and YNNKEL (reference sequence). This CDR3 spans 13 amino acids. After removal of 8 bases from V and 2 bases from J, the junction contained 3 bases not matched to a gene. CDR3 protein: CASGTGINTEAFF. The CDR3 coding sequence is TGTGCCAGCGGGACAGGGATCAACACTGAAGCTTTCTTT.

This clonotype is judged medium-sized. This chain connects TRBV10-3 to TRBJ2-7; TRBD2 aligns across 9 bases. The CDR3 loop spans 14 amino acids. Germline V lookup: CDR1 ENHRY, CDR2 SYGVKD. V lost 1 base, J lost 4 bases, and 2 bases stayed unmatched. CDR3 sequence: CAISELSGGYEQYF. The CDR3, as DNA: TGTGCCATCAGTGAGTTAAGCGGGGGGTACGAGCAGTACTTC.

The sample holds many counts of this clonotype. This chain links TRBV20-1 with TRBJ2-1; D possibly corresponds to TRBD1 (6 bases). CDR1 and CDR2 from the germline V gene are DFQATT and SNEGSKA (reference sequence). The CDR3 has 16 amino acids. V gave up 7 bases and J gave up 0 bases, with 19 bases separating them. CDR3 in amino acids: CSEYGQHLNSYNEQFF. CDR3 sequence (DNA): TGCAGTGAATACGGACAGCATCTTAACTCCTACAATGAGCAGTTCTTC.

V is TRBV11-2 and J is TRBJ1-3; no reliable D call. The CDR3 extends over 15 amino acids. In germline, CDR1 is SGHAT, CDR2 FQNNGV. The V gene lost 3 bases and the J gene lost 0 bases, with 9 bases spanning the gap. The CDR3, as DNA: TGTGCCAGCAGCTTCGGACGGAACTCTGGAAACACCATATATTTT. It encodes CASSFGRNSGNTIYF.

This clonotype was seen repeatedly, ten times or more. The chain couples TRBV15 to TRBJ2-3; no clear D gene. Germline V gene sequence: CDR1 LNHNV, CDR2 YYDKDF (reference sequence). The V end lost 0 bases, the J end lost 4 bases, and 5 bases lay between the germline ends. The CDR3 totals 13 residues. In DNA, the CDR3 is TGTGCCACCAGCAGAGATAGGGCAGATACGCAGTATTTT. Translating it yields CATSRDRADTQYF.

This clonotype was counted at least ten times. The chain recombines TRBV5-1 with TRBJ2-1, with 9 bases lining up with TRBD2. The CDR3 is 15 residues long. CDR1 is SGHRS, CDR2 YFSETQ, per germline. V lost 2 bases and J lost 10; bases outside the gene matches: 10. Here the CDR3 DNA reads TGCGCCAGCAGCTTTAACGGCGGGAGGGCCTGGGAGCAGTTCTTC. It is translated as CASSFNGGRAWEQFF.

This chain joins TRBV2 and TRBJ2-5; 8 nucleotides agree with TRBD2. The CDR3 is 17 amino acids. V dropped 5 bases and J dropped 2; count of bases not matched to a gene: 13. Germline CDR1 is SNHLY and CDR2 is FYNNEI. This CDR3 reads CASSNSGEYIPQETQYF. The CDR3 DNA reads as TGTGCCAGCAGTAATAGCGGGGAGTATATTCCGCAAGAGACCCAGTACTTC. The full variable domain, its missing parts supplied by reference TRBV2 and TRBJ2-5, is EPEVTQTPSHQVTQMGQEVILRCVPISNHLYFYWYRQILGQKVEFLVSFYNNEISEKSEIFDDQFSVERPDGSNFTLKIRSTKLEDSAMYFCASSNSGEYIPQETQYFGPGTRLLVL.

The genes are TRBV9 and TRBJ2-1; possibly TRBD2 for D (6 bases). Germline V gene sequence: CDR1 SGDLS, CDR2 YYNGEE. V gave up 0 bases and J gave up 5 bases, with 12 bases separating them. The CDR3 loop spans 15 amino acids. DNA of the CDR3: TGTGCCAGCAGCGTAGCGGGACCGGGGGACAATGAGCAGTTCTTC. Translated: CASSVAGPGDNEQFF. Looking up the rest from reference TRBV9 and TRBJ2-1 gives the full variable domain: DSGVTQTPKHLITATGQRVTLRCSPRSGDLSVYWYQQSLDQGLQFLIQYYNGEERAKGNILERFSAQQFPDLHSELNLSSLELGDSALYFCASSVAGPGDNEQFFGPGTRLTVL.

By share, this clonotype ranks as medium-sized. This chain's CDR3 is CSAPQDRDKLFF. DNA for the CDR3: TGCAGTGCTCCTCAAGACAGGGACAAACTGTTTTTT. V and J are TRBV20-1 and TRBJ1-4; 7 bases are shared with TRBD1. The CDR3 has 12 amino acids. J gave up 11 bases and V 5 bases, and 8 bases lay outside the gene matches. Germline V gene sequence: CDR1 DFQATT, CDR2 SNEGSKA (reference sequence).

This clonotype appeared many times. This sequence joins TRBV28 and TRBJ1-1; D is undetermined. CDR1 and CDR2 (germline): MDHEN, SYDVKM. The CDR3 spans 12 residues. The V end was cut by 4 bases, the J end by 4 bases, with 7 bases between. In nucleotides, the CDR3 is TGTGCCAGCAGTTACAGCGGCACTGAAGCTTTCTTT. Translated: CASSYSGTEAFF.

This clonotype has a count of ten or more. The rearrangement uses TRBV5-1 and TRBJ1-1, with 7 nucleotides matching TRBD1. Trimming removed 0 bases from V and 1 base from J; junction bases left unmatched: 3. The germline gives CDR1 SGHRS, CDR2 YFSETQ. The CDR3 runs 15 residues. The CDR3 loop reads CASSLGAGGNTEAFF. The CDR3 DNA reads TGCGCCAGCAGCTTGGGCGCAGGGGGGAACACTGAAGCTTTCTTT.

This sequence joins TRBV7-3 and TRBJ2-3; 9 bases are a match to TRBD2. Germline trimming cut 4 bases from V and 6 bases from J; bases unmatched to any gene: 5. The CDR3 is made up of 14 amino acids. Germline V gene lookup returns CDR1 SGHTA and CDR2 FQGTGA. CDR3 sequence (DNA): TGTGCCAGCAGCTATGGACTAGCGCTGGATACGCAGTATTTT. This translates into CASSYGLALDTQYF.

The genes are TRBV2 and TRBJ2-1; 8 bases align to TRBD1. This CDR3 spans 17 amino acids. V gave up 4 bases and J gave up 5 bases; unmatched junction bases: 13. The germline CDR1 and CDR2 sequences are SNHLY and FYNNEI. This CDR3 reads CASSAFPDRVIDNEQFF. CDR3 nucleotides: TGTGCCAGCAGTGCATTCCCGGACAGGGTTATAGACAATGAGCAGTTCTTC.

The chain is built from TRBV13 and TRBJ1-1, with D possibly matching TRBD1 (6 bases). The germline gives CDR1 PRHDT, CDR2 FYEKMQ (reference sequence). The CDR3 consists of 14 residues. Deletions cut 6 bases from V and 6 bases from J, with 17 bases between. The CDR3 coding sequence is TGTGCCAGCAGGGCCGTGGGGGGCGACGCTGAAGCTTTCTTT. Translating gives CASRAVGGDAEAFF.

The V gene is TRBV2, the J gene TRBJ2-3, with 9 bases identical to TRBD2. The germline V gene has CDR1 SNHLY and CDR2 FYNNEI. The CDR3 totals 15 residues. With 3 bases clipped from V and 0 bases from J, the junction kept 1 base outside the gene matches. The CDR3 is CASSDLAGSTDTQYF. The CDR3 DNA reads TGTGCCAGCAGTGACCTAGCGGGAAGCACAGATACGCAGTATTTT. The full variable domain, with the rest looked up from reference TRBV2 and TRBJ2-3, is EPEVTQTPSHQVTQMGQEVILRCVPISNHLYFYWYRQILGQKVEFLVSFYNNEISEKSEIFDDQFSVERPDGSNFTLKIRSTKLEDSAMYFCASSDLAGSTDTQYFGPGTRLTVL.

This clonotype occurred many times. The chain has TRBV11-3 and TRBJ2-2, with 12 nucleotides matching TRBD2. CDR3 length: 17 residues. V lost 1 base and J lost 0; bases outside the gene matches: 0. CDR1 SGHNT and CDR2 YENEEA come from the germline V gene. The CDR3 DNA follows: TGTGCCAGCAGCTTAGGACTAGCGGGAGCGAACACCGGGGAGCTGTTTTTT. It is translated as CASSLGLAGANTGELFF.

The table lists this clonotype with a count of one. The V and J genes are TRBV6-4 and TRBJ1-4, with unresolved D. Germline V CDR1 and CDR2: MRHNA, SNTAGT. The CDR3 contains 9 residues. The V end lost 3 bases, the J end lost 11 bases, and 1 base lay between the germline ends. This CDR3 is CASSEKLFF. Here the CDR3 DNA reads TGTGCCAGCAGTGAGAAACTGTTTTTT.

By proportion, this clonotype is medium-sized. V usage is TRBV7-8 and J usage is TRBJ2-1, with 14 bases identical to TRBD2. Germline values: CDR1 SGHVS, CDR2 FQNEAQ. The trim removed 5 bases at V and 9 bases at J, leaving 12 bases unmatched. This CDR3 has 17 residues. CDR3 sequence: CASSLSPRTSGRREQFF. In DNA form, the CDR3 reads TGTGCCAGCAGCCTTTCTCCCCGGACTAGCGGGAGGCGTGAGCAGTTCTTC.

This clonotype showed up many times. This CDR3 is CASSFWGPQETQYF. CDR3 nucleotide sequence: TGCGCCAGCAGCTTTTGGGGTCCTCAAGAGACCCAGTACTTC. This sequence joins TRBV5-1 and TRBJ2-5; D is uncertain. The V gene lost 2 bases and the J gene lost 2 bases, with 10 bases spanning the gap. This CDR3 is built from 14 residues. Germline CDR1 is SGHRS and CDR2 is YFSETQ.

V and J are TRBV7-8 and TRBJ1-2, with 9 bases matching TRBD1. The CDR3 extends over 14 amino acids. Trimming took 5 bases from V and 4 from J; bases not matched to a gene: 5. Germline V gene sequence: CDR1 SGHVS, CDR2 FQNEAQ. DNA of the CDR3: TGTGCCAGCAGCGCCCGGGACAGGGCCTATGGCTACACCTTC. The encoded protein is CASSARDRAYGYTF.